This T cell receptor (beta chain) was found in a study of T-cell reconstitution after alpha-beta-depleted transplantation in children. The TCRbeta library incorporated unique molecular identifiers. TCRdb redid the calling of the PCR reads with MiXCR, one entry per CDR3 protein. In the table there are about 240,000 distinct CDR3 sequences, roughly 25% of which are singletons. Comment on this clonotype: Its antigen is as yet unknown.

Study findings and constraints: At the one-year point after transplant, T-cell counts and TCRbeta diversity were found to come mostly from T cells that had been newly produced. Several patients had high TCRbeta diversity at day 60; it came from surviving recipient T cells and thymic progenitors.

Trimming shortened V by 2 bases and J by 3 bases, and 21 bases separated the two germline ends. This CDR3 region has 18 residues. The chain carries TRBV12-3 or TRBV12-4 and TRBJ2-3; tentatively, D is TRBD1 (5 bases). The sample was PBMCs, taken before TCRalphabeta/CD19-depleted stem cell transplant. The clonotype comes from a girl under 10 years old with Fanconi anemia, due to receive a stem cell transplant. The CDR3, as DNA: TGTGCCAGCAGTTTATATGATGGTAGCTACAAGGGGACAGATACGCAGTATTTT. The encoded protein is CASSLYDGSYKGTDTQYF.